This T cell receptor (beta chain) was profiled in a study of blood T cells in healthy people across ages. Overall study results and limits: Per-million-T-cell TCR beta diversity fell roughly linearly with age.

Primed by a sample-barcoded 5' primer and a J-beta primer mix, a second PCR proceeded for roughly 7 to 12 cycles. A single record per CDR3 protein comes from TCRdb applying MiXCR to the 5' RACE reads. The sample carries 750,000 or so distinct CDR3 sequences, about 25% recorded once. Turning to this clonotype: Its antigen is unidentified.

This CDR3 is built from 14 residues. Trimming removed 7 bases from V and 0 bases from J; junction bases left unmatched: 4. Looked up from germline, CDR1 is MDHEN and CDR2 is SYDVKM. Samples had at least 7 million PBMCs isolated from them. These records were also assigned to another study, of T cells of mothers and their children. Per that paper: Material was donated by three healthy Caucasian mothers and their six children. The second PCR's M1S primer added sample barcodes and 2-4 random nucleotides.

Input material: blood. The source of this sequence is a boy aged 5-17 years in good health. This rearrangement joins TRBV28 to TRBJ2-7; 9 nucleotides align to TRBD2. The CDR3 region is CASTVAGVSYEQYF. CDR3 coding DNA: TGTGCCAGCACCGTAGCGGGAGTCTCCTACGAGCAGTACTTC.